Below are 20 T cell receptor beta chains sequenced from a single sample in a study of cytomegalovirus exposure and HLA in healthy donors. 13 Jbeta primers and 60 Vbeta primers were used for the PCR. Generated by immunoSEQ multiplex PCR, the TCRdb table keeps only in-frame clones and is missing some. The table includes about 130,000 clones, approximately 69% detected once. The sequenced sample consisted of PBMCs. Receptor source: a man in his forties or fifties in good health and CMV-seropositive.

The V gene is TRBV9, the J gene TRBJ2-7; D is undetermined. The CDR3 extends over 14 amino acids. V was shortened by 0 bases and J by 4 bases, with 11 bases between the two germline ends. Germline CDR1 reads SGDLS; CDR2 reads YYNGEE. CDR3 bases: TGTGCCAGCAGCGTAGCCCTGACACCATACGAGCAGTACTTC. Translating gives CASSVALTPYEQYF.

This clone was seen a single time. The CDR3 DNA reads TGTGCCAGCAAACGGGGGGGGCCTACAGATACGCAGTATTTT. As protein: CASKRGGPTDTQYF. V is TRBV27 and J is TRBJ2-3; 8 bases align to TRBD2. Germline-derived CDR1 and CDR2 are MNHEY and SMNVEV (reference sequence). This CDR3 is 14 amino acids long. Germline trimming cut 7 bases from V and 3 bases from J; bases unmatched to any gene: 6.

The rearrangement joins TRBV5-6 to TRBJ2-4; 11 positions agree with TRBD2. V shed 1 base, J shed 4 bases, and the junction held 7 bases outside the gene matches. Per the germline V gene, CDR1 is SGHDT and CDR2 is YYEEEE. This CDR3 has 17 residues. The CDR3 bases are TGTGCCAGCAGCTTGAGGGGACTAGCGGACTTGAAAAACATTCAGTACTTC. It encodes CASSLRGLADLKNIQYF.

This clone showed up just a few times. The V and J genes are TRBV5-1 and TRBJ1-2, with 7 bases that match TRBD1. Losses at the gene ends were 0 bases for V and 2 bases for J; bases not matched to a gene: 4. The germline CDR1 and CDR2 sequences are SGHRS and YFSETQ. This CDR3 is 15 amino acids long. The CDR3 spells CASSLGQGGNYGYTF. The CDR3 DNA follows: TGCGCCAGCAGCTTGGGACAGGGCGGGAACTATGGCTACACCTTC.

The chain is built from TRBV2 and TRBJ1-4; D uncertain. Germline V gene sequence: CDR1 SNHLY, CDR2 FYNNEI. Trimming shortened V by 7 bases and J by 8 bases, and 11 bases separated the two germline ends. This CDR3 comprises 12 residues. The CDR3 is CASTPSGEKLFF. For the CDR3, the DNA is TGTGCCAGCACCCCTTCGGGGGAAAAACTGTTTTTT.

A word on this clone: Within the sample, other DNA sequences also encode this same CDR3. This chain joins TRBV7-2 and TRBJ1-1, with D possibly being TRBD1 (6 bases). V was pared by 5 bases and J by 3 bases, with 10 bases between. Germline V gives CDR1 SGHTA, CDR2 FQGNSA. The CDR3 totals 13 residues. The CDR3 region is CASSLGQYTEAFF. CDR3 bases: TGTGCCAGCAGCCTAGGACAGTACACTGAAGCTTTCTTT.

J is TRBJ2-7 and V is TRBV4-1, with 12 bases aligning to TRBD2. CDR1 and CDR2 from the germline V gene are MGHRA and YSYEKL. V lost 5 bases to trimming and J lost 0 bases; unmatched junction nucleotides: 8. This CDR3 region has 17 residues. CDR3 in amino acids: CASSATSGSPFSYEQYF. Written as DNA, the CDR3 is TGCGCCAGCAGCGCGACTAGCGGGAGTCCTTTCTCCTACGAGCAGTACTTC.

The V gene is TRBV28, the J gene TRBJ2-7; unclear D gene. The CDR3 extends over 12 amino acids. V was cut by 2 bases and J by 6 bases, with 8 bases left in between. CDR1 is MDHEN, CDR2 SYDVKM, per germline. The CDR3 loop reads CASSLRVGEQYF. The CDR3 DNA reads as TGTGCCAGCAGTTTACGGGTCGGCGAGCAGTACTTC.

The V gene is TRBV15, the J gene TRBJ1-4; 7 nucleotides agree with TRBD1. Germline loops: CDR1 LNHNV, CDR2 YYDKDF (reference sequence). The CDR3 totals 15 residues. The trim removed 5 bases at V and 7 bases at J, leaving 10 bases unmatched. The CDR3 here is CATSPRQGAGEKLFF. The CDR3, as DNA: TGTGCCACCAGCCCACGACAGGGAGCGGGTGAAAAACTGTTTTTT.

The chain links TRBV23-1 to TRBJ2-2; TRBD2 matches 7 bases. TRBV23-1 is an ORF for which the function is uncertain. The CDR3 sequence is 16 residues long. V shed 7 bases, J shed 3 bases, and the junction held 11 bases outside the gene matches. The chain's CDR3 is CASMPNWGRDTGELFF. In DNA, the CDR3 is TGCGCCAGCATGCCGAACTGGGGGAGGGACACCGGGGAGCTGTTTTTT.

The chain combines TRBV2 with TRBJ2-7, with 7 bases that match TRBD1. V was clipped by 4 bases and J by 0 bases; unmatched bases: 12. Germline CDR1 SNHLY, CDR2 FYNNEI. The CDR3 sequence is 17 residues long. CDR3 sequence reads: CASSGDRETVRSYEQYF. As DNA, the CDR3 is TGTGCCAGCAGTGGGGACAGAGAGACAGTCCGCTCCTACGAGCAGTACTTC.

V usage is TRBV10-1 and J usage is TRBJ1-1, with 9 bases fitting TRBD1. V gave up 5 bases and J gave up 5 bases; unmatched junction bases: 12. Per germline, CDR1 WNHNN and CDR2 SYGVQD (reference sequence). This CDR3 has 16 amino acids. The CDR3: CASSPTGTGRNTEAFF. CDR3 nucleotides: TGCGCCAGCAGTCCTACCGGGACAGGGAGGAATACTGAAGCTTTCTTT.

This chain links TRBV7-6 with TRBJ2-5; maybe TRBD2 (6 bases). Germline-derived CDR1 and CDR2 are SGHVS and FNYEAQ. The CDR3 covers 16 residues. V lost 2 bases to trimming and J lost 0 bases, with 13 bases between them. CDR3 protein: CASSLSGTLYQETQYF. The CDR3 region has the DNA TGTGCCAGCAGCTTATCTGGGACTTTGTACCAAGAGACCCAGTACTTC. The full variable domain, with the rest looked up from reference TRBV7-6 and TRBJ2-5, is GAGVSQSPRYKVTKRGQDVALRCDPISGHVSLYWYRQALGQGPEFLTYFNYEAQQDKSGLPNDRFSAERPEGSISTLTIQRTEQRDSAMYRCASSLSGTLYQETQYFGPGTRLLVL.

The chain links TRBV28 to TRBJ2-7; D possibly corresponds to TRBD1 (6 bases). The CDR3 runs to 14 residues. CDR1 and CDR2 (germline): MDHEN, SYDVKM. Deletions cut 5 bases from V and 6 bases from J, with 17 bases between. CDR3 DNA sequence: TGTGCCAGCAGTGTCGTCAGGGGCGAGGGCGAGCAGTACTTC. Translating it yields CASSVVRGEGEQYF.

V usage is TRBV7-9 and J usage is TRBJ2-7, with 9 bases lining up with TRBD2. Germline V gene data show CDR1 as SEHNR and CDR2 as FQNEAQ (reference sequence). The CDR3 has 15 amino acids. With 1 base clipped from V and 2 bases from J, the junction kept 3 bases outside the gene matches. CDR3 nucleotides: TGTGCCAGCAGCTTAGTAGGGACTAGCCCCTACGAGCAGTACTTC. Translation gives CASSLVGTSPYEQYF.

V and J are TRBV29-1 and TRBJ2-7; TRBD2 might be the D (5 bases). Germline V gives CDR1 SQVTM, CDR2 ANQGSEA. CDR3 size: 11 residues. Trimming pared 4 bases from V and 7 bases from J, leaving 11 bases between. The CDR3: CSVVGEKEQYF. The CDR3 bases are TGCAGCGTTGTCGGGGAAAAGGAGCAGTACTTC.

The V call is TRBV12-2, the J call TRBJ1-3; no DNA check was done on the table's D call, TRBD1. TRBV12-2 represents a pseudogene. The CDR3 contains 16 residues. CDR3: CASRSYRGLSGNTIYF. Written as DNA, the CDR3 is TGTGCAAGTCGCTCCTACAGGGGGCTTTCTGGAAACACCATATATTTT.

The chain carries TRBV18 and TRBJ2-3; no reliable D call. Germline values: CDR1 KGHSH, CDR2 LQKENI. V lost 2 bases to trimming and J lost 6 bases, with 12 bases between them. This CDR3 spans 14 amino acids. CDR3 loop: CASSPDSVTDTQYF. The CDR3 bases are TGTGCCAGCTCACCAGATAGTGTTACGGATACGCAGTATTTT.

This clone was detected only a few times. The same CDR3 also results from other DNA sequences found in this sample. V usage is TRBV5-6 and J usage is TRBJ1-4, with D possibly TRBD1 on 5 matching bases. The CDR3 runs 13 residues. CDR1 and CDR2 (germline): SGHDT, YYEEEE. V was clipped by 2 bases and J by 10 bases, with 12 bases between them. Here the CDR3 reads CASSLEAGGKLFF. The CDR3 DNA is TGTGCCAGCAGCTTAGAGGCCGGGGGAAAACTGTTTTTT. Together with reference TRBV5-6 and TRBJ1-4, the CDR3 gives the full variable domain: DAGVTQSPTHLIKTRGQQVTLRCSPKSGHDTVSWYQQALGQGPQFIFQYYEEEERQRGNFPDRFSGHQFPNYSSELNVNALLLGDSALYLCASSLEAGGKLFFGSGTQLSVL.

V and J are TRBV4-2 and TRBJ1-1; no clear D. This CDR3 region has 16 residues. The V end was cut by 0 bases, the J end by 2 bases, with 13 bases between. Germline V gene lookup returns CDR1 LGHNA and CDR2 YNFKEQ. The CDR3 protein is CASSQEGFAGNTEAFF. CDR3 DNA: TGTGCCAGCAGCCAAGAGGGTTTTGCGGGAAACACTGAAGCTTTCTTT.